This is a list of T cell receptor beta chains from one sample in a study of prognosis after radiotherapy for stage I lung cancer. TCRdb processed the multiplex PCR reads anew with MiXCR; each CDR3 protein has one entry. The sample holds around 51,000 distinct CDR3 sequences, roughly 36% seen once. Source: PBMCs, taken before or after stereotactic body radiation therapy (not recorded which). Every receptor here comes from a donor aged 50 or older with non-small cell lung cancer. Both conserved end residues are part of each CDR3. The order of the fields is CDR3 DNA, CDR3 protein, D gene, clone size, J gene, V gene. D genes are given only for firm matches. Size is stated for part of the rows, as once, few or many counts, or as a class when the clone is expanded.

CDR3 DNA: TGTGCCACCAGTTTGGGCTCTGGGGCCAACGTCCTGACTTTC
CDR3 protein: CATSLGSGANVLTF
D gene: .
clone size: .
J gene: TRBJ2-6
V gene: TRBV24-1

CDR3 DNA: TGTGCCAGCAGCAATGACAGGGAGTCCTTTGAAGCTTTCTTT
CDR3 protein: CASSNDRESFEAFF
D gene: TRBD1
clone size: .
J gene: TRBJ1-1
V gene: TRBV7-9

CDR3 DNA: TGTGCCAGCATCCCAGTAGGGGGGGGACTGGAACTCACCGGGGAGCTGTTTTTT
CDR3 protein: CASIPVGGGLELTGELFF
D gene: .
clone size: .
J gene: TRBJ2-2
V gene: TRBV7-9

CDR3 DNA: TGTGCCACCGCAGATCGCGGGGGGGGAGAGACCCAGTACTTC
CDR3 protein: CATADRGGGETQYF
D gene: TRBD2
clone size: many
J gene: TRBJ2-5
V gene: TRBV19

CDR3 DNA: TGTGCCAGCAGGGAGGGAGTGAATGTTGGGCAGTTCTTC
CDR3 protein: CASREGVNVGQFF
D gene: .
clone size: many
J gene: TRBJ2-1
V gene: TRBV6-1

CDR3 DNA: TGTGCCAGCAGCTTAGAGAGGTCTAGCGTGAGGGCGGGTGAGCAGTACTTC
CDR3 protein: CASSLERSSVRAGEQYF
D gene: .
clone size: .
J gene: TRBJ2-7
V gene: TRBV7-8

CDR3 DNA: TGCGCCAGCAGCTTAGGCGCATCGGGAAACACCATATATTTT
CDR3 protein: CASSLGASGNTIYF
D gene: .
clone size: medium-sized
J gene: TRBJ1-3
V gene: TRBV5-1

CDR3 DNA: TGTGCCAGCAGCCAAAGGCGGGGACGATCCTACTATCAGTACTTC
CDR3 protein: CASSQRRGRSYYQYF
D gene: .
clone size: .
J gene: TRBJ2-7
V gene: TRBV14

CDR3 DNA: TGTGCCAGCAGCCCTCAGCGGAGCTACGAGCAGTACTTC
CDR3 protein: CASSPQRSYEQYF
D gene: .
clone size: many
J gene: TRBJ2-7
V gene: TRBV2

CDR3 DNA: TGCGCCAGCAGCTGGACAGGGTCAAGTGAAGATACCCAGTACTTC
CDR3 protein: CASSWTGSSEDTQYF
D gene: TRBD1
clone size: .
J gene: TRBJ2-5
V gene: TRBV5-1

CDR3 DNA: TGCGCCAGCAGCTTTGAAGGGCGGAATGTCTACACCTTC
CDR3 protein: CASSFEGRNVYTF
D gene: .
clone size: .
J gene: TRBJ1-2
V gene: TRBV5-1

CDR3 DNA: TGTGCCAGCAGCTTAGGAGGGGGACAGGAGACCTTC
CDR3 protein: CASSLGGGQETF
D gene: TRBD1
clone size: many
J gene: TRBJ1-2
V gene: TRBV7-2

CDR3 DNA: TGTGCCAGCAGCAAAGGGGCGTCGAGCACAGATACGCAGTATTTT
CDR3 protein: CASSKGASSTDTQYF
D gene: .
clone size: many
J gene: TRBJ2-3
V gene: TRBV5-8

CDR3 DNA: TGTGCCATCAGTGGAACAGGGGATCAGCCCCAGCATTTT
CDR3 protein: CAISGTGDQPQHF
D gene: TRBD1
clone size: many
J gene: TRBJ1-5
V gene: TRBV10-3

CDR3 DNA: TGTGCCATCAGCCGCCGGTGCGGAACCCCGACCGGGGAGCTGTTTTTT
CDR3 protein: CAISRRCGTPTGELFF
D gene: .
clone size: .
J gene: TRBJ2-2
V gene: TRBV7-2

CDR3 DNA: TGTGCCACCAGTGAACCCCAGGTAGATACGCAGTATTTT
CDR3 protein: CATSEPQVDTQYF
D gene: .
clone size: many
J gene: TRBJ2-3
V gene: TRBV24-1

CDR3 DNA: TGTGCCAGCAGTTACCGTACAGGGGCCTACGAGCAGTACTTC
CDR3 protein: CASSYRTGAYEQYF
D gene: TRBD1
clone size: many
J gene: TRBJ2-7
V gene: TRBV6-1

CDR3 DNA: TGCAGTGCTAGAGTGGTAAGGGCGGGATCCTCCGATACGCAGTATTTT
CDR3 protein: CSARVVRAGSSDTQYF
D gene: .
clone size: many
J gene: TRBJ2-3
V gene: TRBV20-1

CDR3 DNA: TGTGCCAGCTCACCACCAGGGTTATCCAAAAACATTCAGTACTTC
CDR3 protein: CASSPPGLSKNIQYF
D gene: .
clone size: few
J gene: TRBJ2-4
V gene: TRBV18

CDR3 DNA: TGTGCCAGCAGTAGTAGCGGGAACACCGGGGAGCTGTTTTTT
CDR3 protein: CASSSSGNTGELFF
D gene: .
clone size: many
J gene: TRBJ2-2
V gene: TRBV25-1

CDR3 DNA: TGTGCCAGCAGCTCCGGGGAAGGTACTGAAGCTTTCTTT
CDR3 protein: CASSSGEGTEAFF
D gene: .
clone size: .
J gene: TRBJ1-1
V gene: TRBV7-2

CDR3 DNA: TGTGCCAGCAGCTTTGGTGGCGGAGACTACAATGAGCAGTTCTTC
CDR3 protein: CASSFGGGDYNEQFF
D gene: .
clone size: medium-sized
J gene: TRBJ2-1
V gene: TRBV11-3

CDR3 DNA: TGTGCCAGCGCCGGACAGGCCTTCGAGGGGCCCCAGCATTTT
CDR3 protein: CASAGQAFEGPQHF
D gene: TRBD1
clone size: .
J gene: TRBJ1-5
V gene: TRBV27

CDR3 DNA: TGTGCCACAGACAGGGGGCGCGGGAACACTGAAGCTTTCTTT
CDR3 protein: CATDRGRGNTEAFF
D gene: TRBD1
clone size: many
J gene: TRBJ1-1
V gene: TRBV10-3

CDR3 DNA: TGTGCCAGCAGCTTAGGAGGTAGAGATACGCAGTATTTT
CDR3 protein: CASSLGGRDTQYF
D gene: .
clone size: many
J gene: TRBJ2-3
V gene: TRBV11-3

CDR3 DNA: TGTGCCACCAGTGACGCGCAGGGGGCCTACGAGCAGTACTTC
CDR3 protein: CATSDAQGAYEQYF
D gene: TRBD1
clone size: many
J gene: TRBJ2-7
V gene: TRBV24-1

CDR3 DNA: TGTGCCAGCAGCCAGGGTTTTTATGGCTACACCTTC
CDR3 protein: CASSQGFYGYTF
D gene: .
clone size: .
J gene: TRBJ1-2
V gene: TRBV5-6

CDR3 DNA: TGCGCCAGCAGCTCGCCCGGGAGCTACGAGCAGTACTTC
CDR3 protein: CASSSPGSYEQYF
D gene: .
clone size: .
J gene: TRBJ2-7
V gene: TRBV5-1

CDR3 DNA: TGTGCCAGCAGTTTCGCGGACAGGGTGAACTATGGCTACACCTTC
CDR3 protein: CASSFADRVNYGYTF
D gene: TRBD1
clone size: many
J gene: TRBJ1-2
V gene: TRBV27

CDR3 DNA: TGTGCCAGCAGACTTGCCGGTTTCGGGGAGCTGTTTTTT
CDR3 protein: CASRLAGFGELFF
D gene: .
clone size: many
J gene: TRBJ2-2
V gene: TRBV12-3/TRBV12-4

CDR3 DNA: TGCAGTGCTCCTCAAGGACTAGCGGAGATTTACGAGCAGTACTTC
CDR3 protein: CSAPQGLAEIYEQYF
D gene: TRBD2
clone size: many
J gene: TRBJ2-7
V gene: TRBV20-1

CDR3 DNA: TGCGCCAGCAGCTCCCCCGGGACAGGGAACACTGAAGCTTTCTTT
CDR3 protein: CASSSPGTGNTEAFF
D gene: TRBD1
clone size: once
J gene: TRBJ1-1
V gene: TRBV5-1

CDR3 DNA: TGTGCCACCAGCAGAGGGGGGGGGGGCTTTGGGGCCAACGTCCTGACTTTC
CDR3 protein: CATSRGGGGFGANVLTF
D gene: .
clone size: many
J gene: TRBJ2-6
V gene: TRBV15

CDR3 DNA: TGCGCCAGCAGCCCCTGGGAAGGTGGGACCCAGTACTTC
CDR3 protein: CASSPWEGGTQYF
D gene: .
clone size: many
J gene: TRBJ2-5
V gene: TRBV4-1

CDR3 DNA: TGTGCCAGCAGTTGGGGGGCAGGTCAGCCCCAGCATTTT
CDR3 protein: CASSWGAGQPQHF
D gene: .
clone size: many
J gene: TRBJ1-5
V gene: TRBV27

CDR3 DNA: TGCAGTGCTAGAGATCGGGATAGATCCGGGACTAGCGGGTACAATGAGCAGTTCTTC
CDR3 protein: CSARDRDRSGTSGYNEQFF
D gene: TRBD2
clone size: many
J gene: TRBJ2-1
V gene: TRBV20-1

CDR3 DNA: TGTGCCACCAGTGATTTCGGGGGTGAAGCTTTCTTT
CDR3 protein: CATSDFGGEAFF
D gene: .
clone size: few
J gene: TRBJ1-1
V gene: TRBV24-1

CDR3 DNA: TGTGCCAGCAGCTTGGGAGGTGTGGGTTTCACAGATACGCAGTATTTT
CDR3 protein: CASSLGGVGFTDTQYF
D gene: .
clone size: many
J gene: TRBJ2-3
V gene: TRBV5-4

CDR3 DNA: TGTGCCAGCAGCTTGAAAACTGGGGCCAACGTCCTGACTTTC
CDR3 protein: CASSLKTGANVLTF
D gene: .
clone size: many
J gene: TRBJ2-6
V gene: TRBV7-2

CDR3 DNA: TGTGCCAGCAGGAAGACAGGGCCGGACTACGAGCAGTACTTC
CDR3 protein: CASRKTGPDYEQYF
D gene: TRBD1
clone size: .
J gene: TRBJ2-7
V gene: TRBV6-2/TRBV6-3

CDR3 DNA: TGTGCCAGCAGCCGTGGGGGACAGGGGCATAATAAAGAGACCAAGTACTTC
CDR3 protein: CASSRGGQGHNKETKYF
D gene: TRBD1
clone size: .
J gene: TRBJ2-5
V gene: TRBV7-8

CDR3 DNA: TGTGCCAGCAGCTCCGCCCCCCAGAGATACGAGACCCAGTACTTC
CDR3 protein: CASSSAPQRYETQYF
D gene: .
clone size: many
J gene: TRBJ2-5
V gene: TRBV11-2

CDR3 DNA: TGTGCCAGCAGTCCATCACAGGGCCTCAATCAGCCCCAGCATTTT
CDR3 protein: CASSPSQGLNQPQHF
D gene: .
clone size: .
J gene: TRBJ1-5
V gene: TRBV6-2/TRBV6-3

CDR3 DNA: TGTGCCAGCAGCGTCACGACAGGGCGGGAGTACTTC
CDR3 protein: CASSVTTGREYF
D gene: TRBD1
clone size: many
J gene: TRBJ2-7
V gene: TRBV6-2/TRBV6-3

CDR3 DNA: TGCGCCAGCAGCTCGGTGACAGGGTGCCCTGGGGCCAACGTCCTGACTTTC
CDR3 protein: CASSSVTGCPGANVLTF
D gene: TRBD1
clone size: .
J gene: TRBJ2-6
V gene: TRBV5-1

CDR3 DNA: TGTGCCAGCAGTCCCCGACAGGGATCGAGCAATCAGCCCCAGCATTTT
CDR3 protein: CASSPRQGSSNQPQHF
D gene: TRBD1
clone size: .
J gene: TRBJ1-5
V gene: TRBV28

CDR3 DNA: TGTGCCAGCAGCTCCCGGGACTACAATGAGCAGTTCTTC
CDR3 protein: CASSSRDYNEQFF
D gene: .
clone size: many
J gene: TRBJ2-1
V gene: TRBV11-3

CDR3 DNA: TGTGCCAGCAGTGAGGCGACGGCGAAACAGCCCCAGCATTTT
CDR3 protein: CASSEATAKQPQHF
D gene: .
clone size: many
J gene: TRBJ1-5
V gene: TRBV2

CDR3 DNA: TGTGCCAGCAGCCGAAGCGGGAGGGAGTACAATGAGCAGTTCTTC
CDR3 protein: CASSRSGREYNEQFF
D gene: TRBD2
clone size: many
J gene: TRBJ2-1
V gene: TRBV9

CDR3 DNA: TGTGCCAGAGTACCTGGGGCCAACGTCCTGGCTTTC
CDR3 protein: CARVPGANVLAF
D gene: .
clone size: .
J gene: TRBJ2-6
V gene: TRBV2

CDR3 DNA: TGTGCCATCAGTTCGGCTAGCGGGAGCAATGAGCAGTTCTTC
CDR3 protein: CAISSASGSNEQFF
D gene: TRBD2
clone size: many
J gene: TRBJ2-1
V gene: TRBV10-3

CDR3 DNA: TGTGCCAGCAGTTTATCCCGACGGAGTAACTATGGCTACACCTTC
CDR3 protein: CASSLSRRSNYGYTF
D gene: .
clone size: .
J gene: TRBJ1-2
V gene: TRBV28

CDR3 DNA: TGTGCCAGCAGTACCCATCCCCGGGACTTTTCCCTCACAGATACGCAGTATTTT
CDR3 protein: CASSTHPRDFSLTDTQYF
D gene: .
clone size: many
J gene: TRBJ2-3
V gene: TRBV6-4

CDR3 DNA: TGCAGTGCTAGAGATCTCGAGCTTGAGGGCCTGAATGAGCAGTTCTTC
CDR3 protein: CSARDLELEGLNEQFF
D gene: .
clone size: .
J gene: TRBJ2-1
V gene: TRBV20-1

CDR3 DNA: TGTGCCAGCAGTAAAGGGACTAGCGGCCATAGCTACGAGCAGTACTTC
CDR3 protein: CASSKGTSGHSYEQYF
D gene: TRBD2
clone size: many
J gene: TRBJ2-7
V gene: TRBV2

CDR3 DNA: TGTGCCAGCAAAAAGGGGCCGAATCAGCCCCAGCATTTT
CDR3 protein: CASKKGPNQPQHF
D gene: .
clone size: many
J gene: TRBJ1-5
V gene: TRBV12-3/TRBV12-4

CDR3 DNA: TGTGCCAGCAGCTTAGGTGCTAGCGGGTTCAGGGATACGCAGTATTTT
CDR3 protein: CASSLGASGFRDTQYF
D gene: TRBD2
clone size: .
J gene: TRBJ2-3
V gene: TRBV7-2

CDR3 DNA: TGTGCCAGCAGACCAGAGAGGCCGTCCGGGGGCGAACTGTTTTTT
CDR3 protein: CASRPERPSGGELFF
D gene: .
clone size: .
J gene: TRBJ1-4
V gene: TRBV14

CDR3 DNA: TGTGCCAGCAGCTTAGACCGACAGGGGTCAGTCTTC
CDR3 protein: CASSLDRQGSVF
D gene: TRBD1
clone size: few
J gene: TRBJ2-7
V gene: TRBV5-5